This T cell receptor beta chain came from a study of T cells in Graves' hyperthyroidism and ophthalmopathy. For the study at large: Peripheral blood specimens were obtained at initial diagnosis, prior to any treatment.

Newly diagnosed hyperthyroidism patients aged 18 to 65 years had disease lasting under 2 months. Germline V CDR1 and CDR2: DFQATT, SNEGSKA (reference sequence). The length of the CDR3 is 13 residues. The V end was cut by 1 base, the J end by 5 bases, with 9 bases between. The investigators amplified TCR beta CDR3 regions from RNA transcripts. An initial round of RT-PCR targeting the TCR CDR3 relied on the HTBI primer set. TCRdb re-called the multiplex PCR reads with MiXCR, one entry per CDR3 protein. The data show hundreds of thousands of distinct CDR3 sequences, around a sixth seen once. Sample: blood. The gene calls are TRBV20-1 and TRBJ1-5, with a possible D match to TRBD1 (5 bases). This clonotype was sampled from a woman in her 50s with Graves' hyperthyroidism that later progressed to Graves' ophthalmopathy. CDR3 sequence reads: CSARATGDQPQHF. CDR3 coding DNA: TGCAGTGCTAGAGCCACGGGGGATCAGCCCCAGCATTTT.